These 20 T cell receptor beta chains originate from one sample sequenced in a study of shared clonotypes between healthy human individuals. Sequenced by immunoSEQ multiplex PCR; TCRdb stores in-frame clones only, minus some. The sample shows approximately 2.5 million clones, 93% of them seen only once. The sample comprised naive CD4+ T cells from PBMCs. As to subset: CD45RA+ positively selected. The source is a man aged 18-30 years in good health. Some clones in this sample may be carry-over from other donors' samples.

The gene calls are TRBV30 and TRBJ2-2, with 8 bases matching TRBD2. Germline V gene sequence: CDR1 GTSNPN, CDR2 SVGIG (reference sequence). This CDR3 region has 13 residues. Trimming removed 1 base from V and 5 bases from J; junction bases left unmatched: 0. The CDR3 reads CAWSASGTGELFF. CDR3 DNA sequence: TGTGCCTGGAGTGCTAGCGGGACCGGGGAGCTGTTTTTT.

The rearrangement links TRBV11-2 to TRBJ1-6; D perhaps matches TRBD1 (5 bases). The CDR3 covers 18 residues. CDR1 is SGHAT and CDR2 is FQNNGV in the germline V gene. V lost 4 bases to trimming and J lost 0 bases, with 16 bases between them. CDR3 in DNA: TGTGCCAGCAGCTCCCTCCGGCAGGGCTTCTCCTATAATTCACCCCTCCACTTT. This gives the protein CASSSLRQGFSYNSPLHF.

The V and J genes are TRBV5-1 and TRBJ2-1; tentative D call: TRBD1 (6 bases). The germline V gene encodes CDR1 SGHRS and CDR2 YFSETQ. The CDR3 has 17 amino acids. Trimming pared 5 bases from V and 4 bases from J, leaving 22 bases between. The CDR3 DNA reads TGCGCCAGCAGTCGTGTGACAGGCATAACCATTTACAATGAGCAGTTCTTC. It yields the protein CASSRVTGITIYNEQFF.

The chain employs TRBV9 and TRBJ1-5, with no clear D. Germline lookup yields CDR1 SGDLS and CDR2 YYNGEE. Trimming pared 2 bases from V and 5 bases from J, leaving 8 bases between. The CDR3 length is 13 residues. The CDR3 spells CASSVGPHQPQHF. The CDR3 nucleotides are TGTGCCAGCAGCGTTGGGCCCCATCAGCCCCAGCATTTT.

On this clone itself: The sample contains more than one DNA sequence encoding this CDR3. The CDR3 protein is CASSLADYGYTF. CDR3 DNA: TGTGCCAGCAGTTTGGCAGACTATGGCTACACCTTC. This chain joins TRBV28 and TRBJ1-2; D gene unclear. Trimming cost V 3 bases and J 3 bases, with 5 bases left between them. This CDR3 comprises 12 residues. Germline loops: CDR1 MDHEN, CDR2 SYDVKM.

This clone was detected only once. This chain joins TRBV27 and TRBJ1-5, with 8 bases aligning to TRBD1. The J segment lost 6 bases and the V segment lost 5 bases, leaving 3 bases of the junction unmatched. This CDR3 comprises 13 residues. CDR1 MNHEY and CDR2 SMNVEV come from the germline V gene (reference sequence). The CDR3 loop is CASSLDRGQPQHF. CDR3 DNA: TGTGCCAGCAGTCTTGACAGGGGTCAGCCCCAGCATTTT.

In this sample, this clone turned up a few times. The gene calls are TRBV19 and TRBJ1-1; 7 nucleotides line up with TRBD1. The germline CDR1 and CDR2 sequences are LNHDA and SQIVND (reference sequence). After removal of 1 base from V and 6 bases from J, the junction contained 5 bases not matched to a gene. The CDR3 has 14 residues. The DNA of the CDR3 is TGTGCCAGTAGTATAGCCCCGGGACAGTCTGAAGCTTTCTTT. This codes for CASSIAPGQSEAFF.

The gene calls are TRBV19 and TRBJ1-2, with 8 bases aligning to TRBD1. Germline lookup yields CDR1 LNHDA and CDR2 SQIVND (reference sequence). This CDR3 has 17 amino acids. Losses at the gene ends were 4 bases for V and 2 bases for J; bases not matched to a gene: 12. In nucleotides, the CDR3 is TGTGCCAGTAGTACCGCTCAAGCTCAGGGGGCGAACTATGGCTACACCTTC. Translating it yields CASSTAQAQGANYGYTF.

This clone was counted once. V gene TRBV6-1 combines with J gene TRBJ1-2; maybe TRBD1 (5 bases). Between the trimmed V and J ends, which lost 2 bases and 6 bases, there was a span of 16 bases. This CDR3 comprises 15 residues. Germline V gene data show CDR1 as MNHNS and CDR2 as SASEGT. Written as DNA, the CDR3 is TGTGCCAGCAGTGAACAGGGCGTTTGGTTGAATGGCTACACCTTC. Its protein product is CASSEQGVWLNGYTF.

The chain carries TRBV28 and TRBJ2-2; 11 bases agree with TRBD1. CDR1 is MDHEN, CDR2 SYDVKM, per germline. Losses at the gene ends were 5 bases for V and 8 bases for J; bases not matched to a gene: 7. The CDR3 runs 15 residues. CDR3 sequence: CASSRTGTGGGELFF. The CDR3 DNA reads TGTGCCAGCAGTCGCACCGGGACAGGGGGTGGGGAGCTGTTTTTT. The full variable domain, with the rest looked up from reference TRBV28 and TRBJ2-2, is DVKVTQSSRYLVKRTGEKVFLECVQDMDHENMFWYRQDPGLGLRLIYFSYDVKMKEKGDIPEGYSVSREKKERFSLILESASTNQTSMYLCASSRTGTGGGELFFGEGSRLTVL.

The rearrangement joins TRBV19 to TRBJ1-1; D possibly corresponds to TRBD1 (6 bases). Germline V gene sequence: CDR1 LNHDA, CDR2 SQIVND (reference sequence). The CDR3 consists of 14 residues. Trimming removed 6 bases at V and 0 bases at J, with 11 bases between. The CDR3 region is CASRKTGMNTEAFF. The CDR3 nucleotides read TGTGCCAGTAGGAAGACAGGAATGAACACTGAAGCTTTCTTT. The variable domain in full, completed from reference TRBV19 and TRBJ1-1, reads DGGITQSPKYLFRKEGQNVTLSCEQNLNHDAMYWYRQDPGQGLRLIYYSQIVNDFQKGDIAEGYSVSREKKESFPLTVTSAQKNPTAFYLCASRKTGMNTEAFFGQGTRLTVV.

This clone is a singleton in its sample. The rearrangement links TRBV27 to TRBJ1-5; no reliable D call. The CDR3 extends over 14 amino acids. The germline V and J ends were trimmed by 3 bases and 3 bases, with 9 bases remaining between them. Germline V lookup: CDR1 MNHEY, CDR2 SMNVEV (reference sequence). CDR3 sequence reads: CASSLGWNNQPQHF. The CDR3 nucleotides read TGTGCCAGCAGTTTGGGGTGGAACAATCAGCCCCAGCATTTT.

V and J are TRBV18 and TRBJ2-1; D remains ambiguous. This CDR3 is 15 amino acids long. Germline-derived CDR1 and CDR2 are KGHSH and LQKENI. V was clipped by 3 bases and J by 7 bases, with 16 bases between them. The CDR3 coding sequence is TGTGCCAGCTCACCGAGGACGCAAACCACTAATGAGCAGTTCTTC. It is translated as CASSPRTQTTNEQFF.

The J gene is TRBJ2-3, the V gene TRBV5-1; weak D call: TRBD2 (5 bases). CDR1 and CDR2 (germline): SGHRS, YFSETQ. The germline V and J ends were trimmed by 0 bases and 5 bases, with 13 bases remaining between them. The CDR3 consists of 15 residues. The CDR3 region is CASSLDGTAGDTQYF. DNA for the CDR3: TGCGCCAGCAGCTTGGATGGCACGGCGGGAGATACGCAGTATTTT.

With respect to this clone: Distinct nucleotide sequences in the sample also encode this CDR3. The chain links TRBV14 to TRBJ2-3; D is undetermined. V gave up 4 bases and J gave up 4 bases, with 3 bases separating them. CDR1 and CDR2 from the germline V gene are SGHDN and FVKESK. The CDR3 sequence is 11 residues long. CDR3 loop: CASSLADTQYF. For the CDR3, the DNA is TGTGCCAGCAGCCTTGCAGATACGCAGTATTTT.

The V call is TRBV18, the J call TRBJ2-2, with 8 bases matching TRBD1. The V gene end was trimmed by 4 bases and the J gene end by 2 bases; junction bases not matched to a gene: 6. CDR3 length: 16 residues. Germline CDR1 is KGHSH and CDR2 is LQKENI. Here the CDR3 DNA reads TGTGCCAGCTCACGACTGACAGGGGTAAACACCGGGGAGCTGTTTTTT. This gives the protein CASSRLTGVNTGELFF.

This clone showed up just once. Other DNA sequences of this sample code for an identical CDR3. The chain joins TRBV2 to TRBJ2-1; 9 positions agree with TRBD2. The V segment lost 3 bases and the J segment 0 bases; nucleotides outside the gene matches: 0. CDR1 is SNHLY and CDR2 is FYNNEI in the germline V gene. This CDR3 has 15 amino acids. The CDR3 protein is CASSDSGGSYNEQFF. CDR3 coding DNA: TGTGCCAGCAGTGATAGCGGGGGCTCCTACAATGAGCAGTTCTTC.

This sequence joins TRBV28 and TRBJ1-2; D remains unclear. Looked up from germline, CDR1 is MDHEN and CDR2 is SYDVKM. This CDR3 region has 13 residues. With 5 bases removed from V and 4 bases from J, the gap between germline ends came to 11 bases. In DNA, the CDR3 is TGTGCCAGCAGTGGCTATTATGGCTATGGCTACACCTTC. Translated: CASSGYYGYGYTF.

To note about this clone: The sample contains more than one DNA sequence encoding this CDR3. This chain links TRBV5-1 with TRBJ2-5; D gene unclear. The CDR3 contains 13 residues. CDR1 and CDR2 from the germline V gene are SGHRS and YFSETQ. Trimming took off 2 bases at V and 0 bases at J, with 5 bases between the two ends. CDR3 protein: CASSFGNQETQYF. The DNA of the CDR3 is TGCGCCAGCAGCTTTGGGAACCAAGAGACCCAGTACTTC.

Of note for this clone: Possible read error: a much larger clone is one base away. The chain carries TRBV7-9 and TRBJ2-1; D possibly corresponds to TRBD1 (6 bases). Germline CDR1 SEHNR, CDR2 FQNEAQ (reference sequence). This CDR3 is built from 12 residues. The germline V and J ends were trimmed by 5 bases and 6 bases, with 8 bases remaining between them. The CDR3, as DNA: TGTGCCAGCAGCCAACAGGGCAATGAGCAGTTCTTC. This codes for CASSQQGNEQFF.